These T cell receptor beta chains were read from a single sample in a study of cytomegalovirus exposure and HLA in healthy donors. The table came from immunoSEQ multiplex PCR; TCRdb's copy has only in-frame clones and leaves some out. The sample has roughly 180,000 clones, roughly 84% seen once. What was sequenced was PBMCs. The receptors originated from a girl aged 2 to 10 in good health and CMV-seropositive. CDR3s include the opening cysteine and the closing phenylalanine or tryptophan. Fields, in order: V gene, D gene, clone size, J gene, CDR3 protein, CDR3 DNA. A D gene is named only where the DNA matches it firmly. Clone size is not always given. Where it is, it says once, few, many or a class for expanded clones.

>TRBV9|TRBD2|.|TRBJ2-1
CASSVSSGVSYNEQFF
TGTGCCAGCAGCGTATCTAGCGGGGTCTCCTACAATGAGCAGTTCTTC
>TRBV25-1|TRBD2|.|TRBJ2-1
CASSVSGGPSNEQFF
TGTGCCAGCAGTGTATCGGGAGGGCCGTCCAATGAGCAGTTCTTC
>TRBV6-5|TRBD1|.|TRBJ1-2
CASSTRGQADYGYTF
TGTGCCAGCAGTACGAGGGGACAGGCCGACTATGGCTACACCTTC
>TRBV28|TRBD2|.|TRBJ2-1
CASSLLGVGGGTGEQFF
TGTGCCAGCAGTTTACTGGGAGTGGGGGGGGGAACGGGGGAGCAGTTCTTC
>TRBV5-1|TRBD1|.|TRBJ2-5
CASAGGIEGQGHVTQYF
TGCGCCAGCGCTGGGGGTATTGAGGGACAGGGCCACGTGACCCAGTACTTC
>TRBV5-4|TRBD2|.|TRBJ2-1
CASSSPGLAGGEQFF
TGTGCCAGCAGCTCGCCGGGACTAGCGGGAGGTGAGCAGTTCTTC
>TRBV6-5|.|.|TRBJ1-2
CASSSDSETTGYTF
TGTGCCAGCAGTTCCGACAGCGAGACGACAGGCTACACCTTC
>TRBV6-5|TRBD1|.|TRBJ1-1
CASSDNSGGTEAFF
TGTGCCAGCAGTGACAACTCAGGGGGCACTGAAGCTTTCTTT
>TRBV4-2|TRBD1|.|TRBJ2-7
CASSPEPTGGNEQYF
TGTGCCAGCAGCCCTGAGCCGACAGGGGGCAACGAGCAGTACTTC
>TRBV27|TRBD1|.|TRBJ2-5
CASSPPGTGGLETQYF
TGTGCCAGCAGTCCCCCTGGGACAGGGGGCCTTGAGACCCAGTACTTC
>TRBV9|.|.|TRBJ1-4
CASSAQGQPNEKLFF
TGTGCCAGCAGCGCGCAGGGACAACCTAATGAAAAACTGTTTTTT
>TRBV5-1|TRBD2|.|TRBJ2-3
CASSASGAADTQYF
TGCGCCAGCAGCGCCAGCGGGGCAGCAGATACGCAGTATTTT
>TRBV30|.|.|TRBJ2-1
CAWSVLGISYNEQFF
TGTGCCTGGAGTGTACTAGGTATCTCCTACAATGAGCAGTTCTTC
>TRBV5-1|TRBD1|few|TRBJ2-2
CASSLVEGGGGELFF
TGCGCCAGCAGCTTGGTTGAAGGGGGCGGCGGGGAGCTGTTTTTT
>TRBV5-1|TRBD1|.|TRBJ2-1
CASSLAVKFVLGQGRAYNEQFF
TGCGCCAGCAGTCTCGCAGTGAAATTCGTGTTGGGACAGGGTAGAGCCTACAATGAGCAGTTCTTC
>TRBV7-9|TRBD1|.|TRBJ2-7
CASSSAGTASYEQYF
TGTGCCAGCAGCTCCGCCGGGACAGCCTCCTACGAGCAGTACTTC
>TRBV6-1|.|.|TRBJ2-2
CASRALGLNTGELFF
TGTGCCAGCAGGGCTTTGGGCCTTAACACCGGGGAGCTGTTTTTT
>TRBV7-2|TRBD2|.|TRBJ2-7
CASSYHLADYEQYF
TGTGCCAGCAGCTATCATCTAGCGGACTACGAGCAGTACTTC
>TRBV9|.|.|TRBJ1-1
CASSLGGQTNTEAFF
TGTGCCAGCAGCTTGGGGGGGCAGACGAACACTGAAGCTTTCTTT
>TRBV30|TRBD1|.|TRBJ1-5
CAWSIRTGLGQPQHF
TGTGCCTGGAGTATTAGGACAGGGCTAGGGCAGCCCCAGCATTTT
>TRBV28|.|.|TRBJ1-2
CASSFGGANYGYTF
TGTGCCAGCAGTTTCGGGGGAGCTAACTATGGCTACACCTTC
>TRBV6-1|.|.|TRBJ1-1
CASGSDRNTEAFF
TGTGCCAGCGGATCGGACAGGAACACTGAAGCTTTCTTT
>TRBV13|TRBD2|.|TRBJ2-1
CASSTRLAGEGAEQFF
TGTGCCAGCAGCACAAGACTAGCGGGAGAGGGAGCGGAGCAGTTCTTC
>TRBV9|.|.|TRBJ2-2
CASSPGGTGELFF
TGTGCCAGCAGCCCAGGAGGAACCGGGGAGCTGTTTTTT
>TRBV7-9|.|.|TRBJ1-2
CASSPYAAGNYGYTF
TGTGCCAGCAGCCCTTACGCCGCAGGGAATTATGGCTACACCTTC
>TRBV5-1|.|.|TRBJ2-7
CASSPNSGAYEQYF
TGCGCCAGCAGCCCTAACTCTGGAGCCTACGAGCAGTACTTC
>TRBV29-1|TRBD1|.|TRBJ2-2
CSVVGNRGPTGELFF
TGCAGCGTTGTGGGGAACAGGGGGCCCACCGGGGAGCTGTTTTTT
>TRBV12-2|.|.|TRBJ2-3
CASRLPSGGALTQYF
TGTGCAAGTCGGCTCCCTAGCGGGGGGGCTTTAACGCAGTATTTT
>TRBV25-1|TRBD1|.|TRBJ1-5
CASSETGDNQPQHF
TGTGCCAGCAGTGAGACAGGGGACAATCAGCCCCAGCATTTT
>TRBV6-1|.|.|TRBJ2-7
CASRDSWEQYF
TGTGCCAGCAGAGACTCATGGGAGCAGTACTTC
>TRBV7-2|.|.|TRBJ1-5
CASSPLTDQPQHF
TGTGCCAGCAGCCCCCTCACGGATCAGCCCCAGCATTTT
>TRBV27|TRBD1|.|TRBJ1-1
CASSPGQGFGTEAFF
TGTGCCAGCAGTCCTGGACAGGGGTTTGGGACTGAAGCTTTCTTT
>TRBV15|.|.|TRBJ2-1
CATSRDWASADEQFF
TGTGCCACCAGCAGAGATTGGGCTAGCGCCGATGAGCAGTTCTTC
>TRBV7-3|TRBD1|.|TRBJ2-2
CASSRTGTGTGELFF
TGTGCCAGCAGCCGAACCGGGACAGGGACCGGGGAGCTGTTTTTT